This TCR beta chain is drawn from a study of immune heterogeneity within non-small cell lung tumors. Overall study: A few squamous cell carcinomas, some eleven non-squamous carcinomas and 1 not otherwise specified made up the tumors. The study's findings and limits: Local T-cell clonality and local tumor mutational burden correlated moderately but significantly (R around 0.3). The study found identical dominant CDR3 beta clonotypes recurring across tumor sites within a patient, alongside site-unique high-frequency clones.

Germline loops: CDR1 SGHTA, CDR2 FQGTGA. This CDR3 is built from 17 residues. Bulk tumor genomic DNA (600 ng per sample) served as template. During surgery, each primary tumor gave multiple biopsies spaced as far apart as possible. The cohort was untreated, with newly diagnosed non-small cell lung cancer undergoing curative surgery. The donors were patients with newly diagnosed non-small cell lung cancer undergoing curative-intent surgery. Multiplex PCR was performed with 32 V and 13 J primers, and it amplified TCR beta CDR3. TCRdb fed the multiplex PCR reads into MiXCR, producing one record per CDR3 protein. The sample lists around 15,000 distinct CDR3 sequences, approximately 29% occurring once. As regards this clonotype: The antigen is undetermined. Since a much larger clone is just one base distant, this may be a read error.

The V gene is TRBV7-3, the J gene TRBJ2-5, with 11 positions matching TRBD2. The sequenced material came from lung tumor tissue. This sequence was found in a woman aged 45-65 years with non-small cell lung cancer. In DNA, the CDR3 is TGTGCCAGCAGCCTAACGGCGGGACTAGCGGACTCAGAGCCCCAGTACTTC. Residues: CASSLTAGLADSEPQYF.